This T cell receptor (beta chain) was captured in a study of cytotoxic CD8 clonotypes in ibrutinib-treated CLL. At the level of the study: The cohort had ten to eleven relapsed/refractory and around 14 treatment-naive patients, some 18 IGHV unmutated. The samples contained roughly 240,000 productive templates on average. They also contained an average of 94,082 productive rearrangements. Study findings and constraints: Clonality was higher at baseline than in age-matched healthy donors and tracked circulating CD8+ T-cell counts. A rise in clonality was seen at ibrutinib response, and a fall back toward baseline was seen at progression.

The data were produced by immunoSEQ multiplex PCR, yet TCRdb's version contains in-frame clones alone and is incomplete. The table lists 120,000 to 150,000 clones, about 91% of them singletons. Germline CDR1 is LNHDA and CDR2 is SQIVND (reference sequence). This CDR3 is 13 amino acids long. V was shortened by 5 bases and J by 10 bases, with 17 bases between the two germline ends. About this clone itself: Its antigen is unidentified.

This TCR derives from a human donor with chronic lymphocytic leukemia. The gene calls are TRBV19 and TRBJ1-2; D is uncertain. The sequencing here drew on PBMCs, taken after 12 months of ibrutinib treatment. This CDR3 reads CASSHPTRPFYTF. The CDR3 DNA sequence: TGTGCCAGTAGTCACCCAACTAGACCTTTCTACACCTTC.